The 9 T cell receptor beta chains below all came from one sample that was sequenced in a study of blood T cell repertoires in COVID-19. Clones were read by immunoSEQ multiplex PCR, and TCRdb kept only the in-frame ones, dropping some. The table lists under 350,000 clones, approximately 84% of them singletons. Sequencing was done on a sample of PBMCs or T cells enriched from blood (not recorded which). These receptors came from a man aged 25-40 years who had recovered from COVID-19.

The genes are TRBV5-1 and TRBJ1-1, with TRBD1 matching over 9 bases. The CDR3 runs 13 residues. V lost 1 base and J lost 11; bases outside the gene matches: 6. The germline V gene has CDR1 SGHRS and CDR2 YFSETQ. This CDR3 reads CASSLKQGAGAFF. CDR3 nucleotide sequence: TGCGCCAGCAGCTTGAAACAGGGGGCTGGGGCTTTCTTT.

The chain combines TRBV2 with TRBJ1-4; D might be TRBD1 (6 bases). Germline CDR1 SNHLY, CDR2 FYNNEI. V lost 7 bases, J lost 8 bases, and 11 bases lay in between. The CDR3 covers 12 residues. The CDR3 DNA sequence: TGTGCCAGCAAGGGGACATGGGAAAAACTGTTTTTT. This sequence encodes CASKGTWEKLFF.

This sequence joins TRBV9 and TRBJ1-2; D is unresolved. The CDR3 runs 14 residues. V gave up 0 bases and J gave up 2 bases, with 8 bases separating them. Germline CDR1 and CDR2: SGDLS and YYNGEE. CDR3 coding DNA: TGTGCCAGCAGCGTAGCCCTCGCGAACTATGGCTACACCTTC. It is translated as CASSVALANYGYTF. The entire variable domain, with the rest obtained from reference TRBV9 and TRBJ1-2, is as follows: DSGVTQTPKHLITATGQRVTLRCSPRSGDLSVYWYQQSLDQGLQFLIQYYNGEERAKGNILERFSAQQFPDLHSELNLSSLELGDSALYFCASSVALANYGYTFGSGTRLTVV.

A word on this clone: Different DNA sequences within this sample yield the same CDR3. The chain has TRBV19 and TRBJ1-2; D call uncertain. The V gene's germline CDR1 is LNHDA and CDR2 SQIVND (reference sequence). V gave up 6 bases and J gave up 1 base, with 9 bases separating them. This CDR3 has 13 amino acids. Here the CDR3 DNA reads TGTGCCAGTAGCCCCACGGGTAACTATGGCTACACCTTC. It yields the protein CASSPTGNYGYTF.

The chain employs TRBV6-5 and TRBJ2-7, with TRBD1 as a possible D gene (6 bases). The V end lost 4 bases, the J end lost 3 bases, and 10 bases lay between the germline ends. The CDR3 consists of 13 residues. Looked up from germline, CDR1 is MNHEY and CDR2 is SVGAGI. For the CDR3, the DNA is TGTGCCAGCAGTTCCCGGGACATCTACGAGCAGTACTTC. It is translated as CASSSRDIYEQYF.

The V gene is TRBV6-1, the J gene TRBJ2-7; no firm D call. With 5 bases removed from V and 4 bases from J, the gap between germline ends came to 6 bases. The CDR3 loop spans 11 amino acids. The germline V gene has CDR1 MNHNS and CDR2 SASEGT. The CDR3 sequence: CASSRWYEQYF. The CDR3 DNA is TGTGCCAGCAGTCGGTGGTACGAGCAGTACTTC.

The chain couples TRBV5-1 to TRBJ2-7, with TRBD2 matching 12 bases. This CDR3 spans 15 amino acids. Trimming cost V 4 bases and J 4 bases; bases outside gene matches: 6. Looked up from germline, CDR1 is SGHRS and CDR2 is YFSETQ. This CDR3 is CASSPLAGGPYEQYF. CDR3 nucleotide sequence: TGCGCCAGCAGCCCCCTAGCGGGGGGGCCTTACGAGCAGTACTTC.

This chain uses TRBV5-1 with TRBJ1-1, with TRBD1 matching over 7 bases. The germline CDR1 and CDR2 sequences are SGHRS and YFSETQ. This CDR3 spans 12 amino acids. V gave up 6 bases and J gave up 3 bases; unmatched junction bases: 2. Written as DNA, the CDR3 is TGCGCCAGCAAAGACAGGGACACTGAAGCTTTCTTT. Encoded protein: CASKDRDTEAFF.

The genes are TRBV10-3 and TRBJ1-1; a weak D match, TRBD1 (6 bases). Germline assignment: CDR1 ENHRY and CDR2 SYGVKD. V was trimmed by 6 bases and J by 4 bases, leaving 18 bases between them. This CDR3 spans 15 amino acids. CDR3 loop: CAISRGGGVRTEAFF. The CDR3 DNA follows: TGTGCCATCAGCCGGGGAGGGGGAGTACGCACTGAAGCTTTCTTT.